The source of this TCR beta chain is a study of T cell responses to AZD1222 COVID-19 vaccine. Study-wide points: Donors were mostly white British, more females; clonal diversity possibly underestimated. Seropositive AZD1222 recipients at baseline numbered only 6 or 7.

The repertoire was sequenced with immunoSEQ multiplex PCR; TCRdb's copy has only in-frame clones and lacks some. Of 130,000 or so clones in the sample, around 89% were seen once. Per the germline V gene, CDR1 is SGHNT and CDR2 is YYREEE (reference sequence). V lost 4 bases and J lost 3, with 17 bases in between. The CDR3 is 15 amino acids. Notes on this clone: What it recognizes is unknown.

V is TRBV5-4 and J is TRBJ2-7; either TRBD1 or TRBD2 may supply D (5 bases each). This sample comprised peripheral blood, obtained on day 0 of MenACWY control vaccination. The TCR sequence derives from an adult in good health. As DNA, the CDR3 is TGTGCCAGCAGCCCCCCTGGGACCGTTAGCTACGAGCAGTACTTC. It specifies CASSPPGTVSYEQYF.